A selection of T cell receptor beta chains follows, all from one sample in a study of blood T cell repertoires in COVID-19. Data came from immunoSEQ multiplex PCR; TCRdb stores just in-frame clones and leaves some out. The table lists 150,000 to 160,000 clones, 65% to 90% of them singletons, with 12% in the top ten. Sequencing used peripheral blood. Receptor source: an older woman with COVID-19, enrolled during active disease. Each CDR3 is given with its conserved first and last residue. Fields, in order: J gene, V gene, clone size, D gene, CDR3 DNA, CDR3 protein. D genes are given only for firm matches. Clone size, where shown, is once, few, many, or a class for clones that have expanded.

>TRBJ1-3|TRBV9|once|TRBD1
TGTGCCAGCAGCGCGACCGGGACAGGGGGTTATGGAAACACCATATATTTT
CASSATGTGGYGNTIYF
>TRBJ2-5|TRBV11-2|NA|NA
TGTGCCAGCACCATAGTCCCAGGCGACCGGGAGACCCAGTACTTC
CASTIVPGDRETQYF
>TRBJ1-2|TRBV24-1|NA|NA
TGTGCCACCAGTGAAAAACCCGGGACAAACTATGGCTACACCTTC
CATSEKPGTNYGYTF
>TRBJ2-1|TRBV3-1/TRBV3-2|NA|NA
TGTGCCAGCAGCCAAAACCGACTAGTTGATGAGCAGTTCTTC
CASSQNRLVDEQFF
>TRBJ1-6|TRBV18|NA|NA
TGTGCCAGCTCATCAGGAGACAGCTCCTATAATTCACCCCTCCACTTT
CASSSGDSSYNSPLHF
>TRBJ2-3|TRBV7-9|NA|TRBD2
TGTGCCAGCAGGCAATCCGGGACTAACACAGATACGCAGTATTTT
CASRQSGTNTDTQYF
>TRBJ2-7|TRBV5-1|many|NA
TGCGCCAGCCGGAGACCCGGATCCTACGAGCAGTACTTC
CASRRPGSYEQYF
>TRBJ2-5|TRBV18|NA|NA
TGTGCCAGCTCACCGGTAGGGGGAGACGGGACCCAGTACTTC
CASSPVGGDGTQYF
>TRBJ2-1|TRBV4-2|NA|TRBD2
TGTGCCAGCAGCCAAGAAGGGCTGACTAGCGGGACAGATGAGCAGTTCTTC
CASSQEGLTSGTDEQFF
>TRBJ1-3|TRBV6-6|NA|NA
TGTGCCAGCAGCCCCGGGTATAGCTCTGGAAACACCATATATTTT
CASSPGYSSGNTIYF
>TRBJ2-1|TRBV5-1|NA|TRBD2
TGCGCCAGCAGCGCAGCGGGGGACTTCTACAATGAGCAGTTCTTC
CASSAAGDFYNEQFF
>TRBJ1-1|TRBV10-2|NA|NA
TGCGCCAGCAGACAGGGAACTGAAGCTTTCTTT
CASRQGTEAFF
>TRBJ1-1|TRBV7-2|few|NA
TGTGCCAGCAGCTCCCGAGCCAAGGGGACTGAAGCTTTCTTT
CASSSRAKGTEAFF
>TRBJ2-2|TRBV12-2|NA|NA
TGTGCAAGTCGCTTAGCGCAGGGGACCGAGAACACCGGGGAGCTGTTTTTT
CASRLAQGTENTGELFF
>TRBJ2-6|TRBV5-1|NA|NA
TGCGCCAGCAGCCGTCCAGCGAGCTCTGGGGCCAACGTCCTGACTTTC
CASSRPASSGANVLTF
>TRBJ1-1|TRBV19|NA|NA
TGTGCCAGTAATGATAAGACAGGTGCAGGGTTTGAAGCTTTCTTT
CASNDKTGAGFEAFF
>TRBJ1-2|TRBV19|NA|TRBD1
TGTGCCAGTAGTATCACAGGGGGTTGGAGCTATGGCTACACCTTC
CASSITGGWSYGYTF
>TRBJ2-2|TRBV23-1|NA|NA
TGCGCCAGCATGAGCGGGGAGCTGTTTTTT
CASMSGELFF
>TRBJ2-7|TRBV14|few|NA
TGTGCCAGCAGCCAAGGGTTAGCGGACACCTACGAGCAGTACTTC
CASSQGLADTYEQYF
>TRBJ2-2|TRBV19|NA|NA
TGTGCCAGTAGTATTAGTTTAGACACCGGGGAGCTGTTTTTT
CASSISLDTGELFF
>TRBJ2-3|TRBV5-1|NA|TRBD2
TGCGCCAGCAGCTTGGGTCAGCGGGGTCCCTCCACAGATACGCAGTATTTT
CASSLGQRGPSTDTQYF
>TRBJ1-2|TRBV12-3/TRBV12-4|NA|TRBD1
TGTGCCAGCAGTTTAAGGGGGCTATACGGCTACACCTTC
CASSLRGLYGYTF
>TRBJ2-3|TRBV5-1|NA|TRBD2
TGCGCCAGCAGCTTGGGACTAGCGGGAAGAACAGATACGCAGTATTTT
CASSLGLAGRTDTQYF
>TRBJ1-3|TRBV5-8|NA|NA
TGTGCCAGCAGCGTGGGCAGGGTTCGCTCTGGAAACACCATATATTTT
CASSVGRVRSGNTIYF
>TRBJ1-1|TRBV19|NA|TRBD1
TGTGCCAGTAGTTCCTGGGACAGCAAGAACACTGAAGCTTTCTTT
CASSSWDSKNTEAFF
>TRBJ1-1|TRBV6-5|NA|NA
TGTGCCAGCCCCCCTCCCGCGGGGGCGCCAACTGAAGCTTTCTTT
CASPPPAGAPTEAFF
>TRBJ1-2|TRBV13|NA|TRBD1
TGTGCCAGCAGCTTAATTATCCGGGACAGAGGCTACACCTTC
CASSLIIRDRGYTF
>TRBJ2-2|TRBV7-9|NA|NA
TGTGCCAGCAGCTCGGACACGCCCGGGGAGCTGTTTTTT
CASSSDTPGELFF
>TRBJ1-6|TRBV11-1|NA|TRBD1
TGTGCCAGCAGCTTACAGGGGGCGGAATCACCCCTCCACTTT
CASSLQGAESPLHF
>TRBJ1-2|TRBV29-1|NA|NA
TGCAGCGTTGTCGAGGGTTGGGATTTGGTGGGGTTC
CSVVEGWDLVGF
>TRBJ1-3|TRBV6-6|NA|NA
TGTGCCAGCAGTTACCCCCGAGGGGGAAACACCATATATTTT
CASSYPRGGNTIYF
>TRBJ1-6|TRBV6-1|NA|NA
TGTGCCAGCAGTGAAGCGTGGTTAGGACAAGATAATTCACCCCTCCACTTT
CASSEAWLGQDNSPLHF
>TRBJ1-1|TRBV3-1/TRBV3-2|NA|NA
TGTGCCAGCAGCCAAGCTGGAGGGGAGAACACTGAAGCTTTCTTT
CASSQAGGENTEAFF
>TRBJ2-1|TRBV5-4|NA|TRBD2
TGTGCCAGCAGCTCCGGCGGGGGTGGATCCTACAATGAGCAGTTCTTC
CASSSGGGGSYNEQFF
>TRBJ1-1|TRBV12-5|NA|TRBD1
TGTGCTAGTGGCCTGACAGGGGGAGGGACTGAAGCTTTCTTT
CASGLTGGGTEAFF
>TRBJ2-1|TRBV19|NA|TRBD2
TGTGCCAGTAATCACGTAGCGGGGTCCTACAATGAGCAGTTCTTC
CASNHVAGSYNEQFF
>TRBJ1-5|TRBV19|NA|TRBD1
TGTGCCAGTAGTCCGGGACAGGGAAGCAATCAGCCCCAGCATTTT
CASSPGQGSNQPQHF
>TRBJ1-2|TRBV27|NA|TRBD1
TGTGCCAGCAGCTCTAGGACAGGGGGCGCCTATGGCTACACCTTC
CASSSRTGGAYGYTF
>TRBJ1-4|TRBV15|NA|NA
TGTGCCACCAGCAGAGAGAGACGCGGGGTCCAAAAACTGTTTTTT
CATSRERRGVQKLFF
>TRBJ2-7|TRBV3-1/TRBV3-2|NA|NA
TGTGCCAGCAGCCAACAGGGGCCCTACGAGCAGTACTTC
CASSQQGPYEQYF
>TRBJ2-1|TRBV24-1|NA|TRBD1
TGTGCCACCAGTGAACCCGGGACAGCGAAAAACAATGAGCAGTTCTTC
CATSEPGTAKNNEQFF
>TRBJ2-3|TRBV6-4|NA|NA
TGTGCCAGCAGAAAAAACCCCGGGTACACAGATACGCAGTATTTT
CASRKNPGYTDTQYF
>TRBJ1-2|TRBV9|NA|NA
TGTGCCAGCAGCGTAGAGCAGGCCTATGGCTACACCTTC
CASSVEQAYGYTF
>TRBJ1-1|TRBV4-2|NA|NA
TGTGCCAGCAGCCAAACGCGAGGGGGGGGGAACACTGAAGCTTTCTTT
CASSQTRGGGNTEAFF
>TRBJ1-1|TRBV5-1|NA|TRBD1
TGCGCCAGCAGCTTGGTACCCGGGACAGGGAGATACACTGAAGCTTTCTTT
CASSLVPGTGRYTEAFF
>TRBJ2-1|TRBV19|NA|TRBD2
TGTGCCAGTAGTATCCCACTAGCGGGAGGGAATGAGCAGTTCTTC
CASSIPLAGGNEQFF
>TRBJ1-2|TRBV7-9|NA|NA
TGTGCCAGCAGCTTAGGCGGGATTAACTATGGCTACACCTTC
CASSLGGINYGYTF
>TRBJ1-2|TRBV2|NA|NA
TGTGCCAGCAGTTCTGACAGGATGGATGGCTACACCTTC
CASSSDRMDGYTF
>TRBJ2-1|TRBV13|NA|TRBD2
TGTGCCAGCAGCCCGAGGGAGCGGGGGTCGGGTGAGCAGTTCTTC
CASSPRERGSGEQFF
>TRBJ1-2|TRBV19|NA|TRBD1
TGTGCCAGTAGTATTGGGACAGGGGGGGACTATGGCTACACCTTC
CASSIGTGGDYGYTF
>TRBJ1-3|TRBV27|NA|NA
TGTGCCAGCAGTTTAGGGCAGGGGCCTAACTCTGGAAACACCATATATTTT
CASSLGQGPNSGNTIYF
>TRBJ2-4|TRBV5-1|NA|NA
TGCGCCAGCAGCTTGGTTCAGGGTTTTGGCAAAAACATTCAGTACTTC
CASSLVQGFGKNIQYF
>TRBJ1-1|TRBV2|NA|TRBD1
TGTGCCAGCAGTGCGGCGACAGGGACTACTGAAGCTTTCTTT
CASSAATGTTEAFF
>TRBJ1-1|TRBV7-8|NA|TRBD1
TGTGCCAGTTGGACAGGGGCCGGCACTGAAGCTTTCTTT
CASWTGAGTEAFF